The TCR beta chain under discussion was sequenced for a study of T cells in Graves' hyperthyroidism and ophthalmopathy. TCR beta CDR3 region amplification was performed from RNA transcripts. During a first-round RT-PCR of the TCR CDR3, the HTBI primer set was used. TCRdb re-derived calls from the multiplex PCR reads in MiXCR, one entry per CDR3 protein. Counted here are about 640,000 distinct CDR3 sequences, about 20% occurring once; the ten biggest clones make up 34%. With 3 bases clipped from V and 4 bases from J, the junction kept 8 bases outside the gene matches. Germline CDR1 SGDLS, CDR2 YYNGEE. This CDR3 contains 15 residues. This clonotype has more than one count but fewer than ten.

The TCR originated in a man aged 30-40 years with Graves' ophthalmopathy. The chain joins TRBV9 to TRBJ2-3, with 7 bases matching TRBD2. Material for sequencing was blood. The CDR3 bases are TGTGCCAGCAGCGCCTACGGGCGGGAGCCAGATACGCAGTATTTT. Encoded protein: CASSAYGREPDTQYF.